These 17 T cell receptor beta chains were all obtained from the same sample, sequenced in a study of T cell responses to AZD1222 COVID-19 vaccine (dated by TCRdb to about 2021). The sample's time point label, decoded: about 28 days (+/-7) after the second vaccine dose. Receptors were amplified or captured by the immunoSEQ multiplex PCR assay. The table was pulled from immuneACCESS by TCRdb, which kept in-frame rearrangements only. Such tables lose some clones; where checked, under half of the loss comes from unresolved V genes, and the rest has no known cause. The sample yields 100,000 to 150,000 clones; roughly 92% were counted once. The top ten hold around 1.1% of the sample. The input for sequencing was peripheral blood, taken 28 days after the second AZD1222 dose. The source of these receptors is an adult who received the AZD1222 COVID-19 vaccine.

The rearrangement joins TRBV9 to TRBJ1-1; D call uncertain. The CDR3 extends over 13 amino acids. With 1 base removed from V and 6 bases from J, the gap between germline ends came to 10 bases. Per the germline V gene, CDR1 is SGDLS and CDR2 is YYNGEE. CDR3 in amino acids: CASSVQEHAEAFF. CDR3 sequence (DNA): TGTGCCAGCAGCGTACAGGAACACGCTGAAGCTTTCTTT.

V is TRBV7-2 and J is TRBJ2-3, with D maybe TRBD2 (6 bases). This CDR3 contains 14 residues. Trimming shortened V by 7 bases and J by 4 bases, and 15 bases separated the two germline ends. The germline gives CDR1 SGHTA, CDR2 FQGNSA. CDR3 nucleotide sequence: TGTGCCAGCACCCTTACTAGCCGTTCAGATACGCAGTATTTT. This sequence encodes CASTLTSRSDTQYF. Together with reference TRBV7-2 and TRBJ2-3, the CDR3 gives the full variable domain: GAGVSQSPSNKVTEKGKDVELRCDPISGHTALYWYRQSLGQGLEFLIYFQGNSAPDKSGLPSDRFSAERTGGSVSTLTIQRTQQEDSAVYLCASTLTSRSDTQYFGPGTRLTVL.

This chain joins TRBV6-1 and TRBJ2-7; TRBD1 aligns across 10 bases. The V gene end was trimmed by 3 bases and the J gene end by 3 bases; junction bases not matched to a gene: 5. The CDR3 loop spans 15 amino acids. Looked up from germline, CDR1 is MNHNS and CDR2 is SASEGT. DNA of the CDR3: TGTGCCAGCAGTGAGGACAGGGGGTTGATCTACGAGCAGTACTTC. The encoded protein is CASSEDRGLIYEQYF.

The J gene is TRBJ1-2, the V gene TRBV15, with 10 bases matching TRBD1. The germline CDR1 and CDR2 sequences are LNHNV and YYDKDF (reference sequence). V dropped 5 bases and J dropped 3; count of bases not matched to a gene: 6. The CDR3 is made up of 15 amino acids. The DNA for the CDR3 is TGTGCCACCAGCCATTTGACAGGGGGCGACTATGGCTACACCTTC. Translation gives CATSHLTGGDYGYTF.

The CDR3 region is CSASIAAADTQYF. The CDR3 DNA sequence: TGCAGTGCTAGTATCGCGGCTGCCGATACGCAGTATTTT. This rearrangement joins TRBV20-1 to TRBJ2-3; no clear D gene. Trimming removed 3 bases from V and 6 bases from J, with 13 bases in between. CDR3 length equals 13 residues. CDR1 is DFQATT and CDR2 is SNEGSKA in the germline V gene (reference sequence).

The J gene is TRBJ2-3, the V gene TRBV2, with 8 bases fitting TRBD2. V dropped 2 bases and J dropped 3; count of bases not matched to a gene: 22. Germline V gene sequence: CDR1 SNHLY, CDR2 FYNNEI. This CDR3 is built from 21 residues. CDR3 nucleotides: TGTGCCAGCAGTGAATTCTCGAGGCGTAGAGGACTTAGCGGGATGACAGATACGCAGTATTTT. This encodes CASSEFSRRRGLSGMTDTQYF.

The V gene is TRBV2, the J gene TRBJ2-1; 8 positions match TRBD1. Germline V gene sequence: CDR1 SNHLY, CDR2 FYNNEI. CDR3 size: 13 residues. The V and J ends lost 11 bases and 8 bases, in that order; junction bases with no gene match: 11. CDR3 sequence (DNA): TGTGCCTATGGGAGACAGGGGCCCCATGAGCAGTTCTTC. Protein sequence: CAYGRQGPHEQFF.

The rearrangement links TRBV19 to TRBJ1-2; D ambiguous. Germline loops: CDR1 LNHDA, CDR2 SQIVND (reference sequence). The CDR3 has 13 amino acids. V was clipped by 5 bases and J by 8 bases, with 15 bases between them. The CDR3 region is CASSDLGLGGYTF. CDR3 in DNA: TGTGCCAGTAGTGATTTGGGCCTCGGGGGCTACACCTTC. Supplemented by reference TRBV19 and TRBJ1-2, the full variable domain reads DGGITQSPKYLFRKEGQNVTLSCEQNLNHDAMYWYRQDPGQGLRLIYYSQIVNDFQKGDIAEGYSVSREKKESFPLTVTSAQKNPTAFYLCASSDLGLGGYTFGSGTRLTVV.

The rearrangement uses TRBV4-2 and TRBJ2-7, with D tentatively TRBD1 or TRBD2 (5 bases each). Germline V gene data show CDR1 as LGHNA and CDR2 as YNFKEQ. Deletions cut 4 bases from V and 2 bases from J, with 12 bases between. The CDR3 consists of 14 residues. The CDR3 DNA reads as TGTGCCAGCAGCCCCCGGGACGGTACCTACGAGCAGTACTTC. This sequence encodes CASSPRDGTYEQYF.

The V call is TRBV28, the J call TRBJ1-1, with D possibly TRBD1 on 5 matching bases. The germline CDR1 and CDR2 sequences are MDHEN and SYDVKM. This CDR3 is 13 amino acids long. The germline V and J ends were trimmed by 7 bases and 4 bases, with 13 bases remaining between them. In DNA, the CDR3 is TGTGCCAGCACTGGGGGGGGGAGCACTGAAGCTTTCTTT. Protein sequence: CASTGGGSTEAFF.

As for this clone: Other DNA sequences within the sample encode an identical CDR3. V and J are TRBV5-1 and TRBJ2-1; D gene ambiguous. Trimming left V 0 bases short and J 4 bases short, with 8 bases between. The CDR3 runs to 14 residues. Germline V gene lookup returns CDR1 SGHRS and CDR2 YFSETQ. The CDR3 nucleotides read TGCGCCAGCAGCTTGGCTTCCGGTTACAATGAGCAGTTCTTC. Protein product: CASSLASGYNEQFF.

The chain employs TRBV29-1 and TRBJ2-1; 10 bases match TRBD2. Trimming removed 6 bases from V and 7 bases from J; junction bases left unmatched: 12. The length of the CDR3 is 15 residues. CDR1 and CDR2 from the germline V gene are SQVTM and ANQGSEA. Written as DNA, the CDR3 is TGCAGCGTAAGCGGGAGGGCCACGGTGTCAAATGAGCAGTTCTTC. Encoded protein: CSVSGRATVSNEQFF.

This chain uses TRBV29-1 with TRBJ1-1; no reliable D call. Deletions cut 4 bases from V and 9 bases from J, with 12 bases between. CDR3 length: 11 amino acids. Germline CDR1 and CDR2: SQVTM and ANQGSEA. The CDR3 spells CSVGGGTKAFF. The CDR3 DNA reads as TGCAGCGTTGGAGGCGGCACCAAAGCTTTCTTT.

This clone was seen only a few times. V usage is TRBV7-2 and J usage is TRBJ2-7; a possible D gene is TRBD2 (6 bases). The V end was cut by 5 bases, the J end by 8 bases, with 19 bases between. The germline V gene encodes CDR1 SGHTA and CDR2 FQGNSA. CDR3 size: 14 residues. The chain's CDR3 is CASSQEGGPSQQYF. CDR3 coding DNA: TGTGCCAGCAGCCAGGAGGGCGGACCTAGCCAGCAGTACTTC.

The rearrangement uses TRBV27 and TRBJ1-1, with 7 bases aligning to TRBD1. The CDR3 is 15 amino acids. Losses at the gene ends were 2 bases for V and 2 bases for J; bases not matched to a gene: 5. Germline CDR1 reads MNHEY; CDR2 reads SMNVEV (reference sequence). This CDR3 is CASSLRGGFNTEAFF. The CDR3, as DNA: TGTGCCAGCAGTTTACGAGGGGGCTTTAACACTGAAGCTTTCTTT.

The chain is built from TRBV3-1 (or the pseudogene TRBV3-2) and TRBJ2-3; D may be TRBD1 or TRBD2 (5 bases each). This CDR3 has 17 amino acids. Per germline, CDR1 LGHDT and CDR2 YNNKEL (reference sequence). The germline V and J ends were trimmed by 2 bases and 0 bases, with 15 bases remaining between them. CDR3 in DNA: TGTGCCAGCAGCCAACCCGTAGGGACCCCTAGCACAGATACGCAGTATTTT. Encoded protein: CASSQPVGTPSTDTQYF.

The chain employs TRBV7-8 and TRBJ1-6, with TRBD1 identical over 10 bases. The CDR3 is made up of 15 amino acids. Trimming removed 5 bases from V and 10 bases from J; junction bases left unmatched: 8. Germline values: CDR1 SGHVS, CDR2 FQNEAQ. The CDR3, as DNA: TGTGCCAGCAGCACAAGGGACAGGGGTAGGTCACCCCTCCACTTT. It codes for CASSTRDRGRSPLHF.